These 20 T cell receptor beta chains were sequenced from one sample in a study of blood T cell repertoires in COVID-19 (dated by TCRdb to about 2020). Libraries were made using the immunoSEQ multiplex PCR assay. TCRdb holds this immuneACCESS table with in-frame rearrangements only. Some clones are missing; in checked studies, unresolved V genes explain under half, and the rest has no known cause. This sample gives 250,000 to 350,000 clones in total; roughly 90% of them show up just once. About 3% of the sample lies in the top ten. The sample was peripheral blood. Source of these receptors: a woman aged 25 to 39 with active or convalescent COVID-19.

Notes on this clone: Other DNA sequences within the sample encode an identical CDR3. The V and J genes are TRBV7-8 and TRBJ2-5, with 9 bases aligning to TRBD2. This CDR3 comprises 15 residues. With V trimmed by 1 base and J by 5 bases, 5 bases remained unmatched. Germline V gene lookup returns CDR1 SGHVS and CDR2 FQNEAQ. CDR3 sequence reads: CASSLDSGGGETQYF. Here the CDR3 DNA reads TGTGCCAGCAGCTTAGATAGCGGGGGTGGCGAGACCCAGTACTTC.

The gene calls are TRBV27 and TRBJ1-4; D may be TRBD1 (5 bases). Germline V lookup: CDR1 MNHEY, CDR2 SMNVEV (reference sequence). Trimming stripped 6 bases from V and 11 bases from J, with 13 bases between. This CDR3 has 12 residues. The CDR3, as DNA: TGTGCCAGCAGCCCCGGGGCGGGGAAACTGTTTTTT. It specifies CASSPGAGKLFF.

The CDR3 reads CASSRTGAGEKLFF. As DNA, the CDR3 is TGTGCCAGCAGTCGGACAGGGGCAGGGGAAAAACTGTTTTTT. The rearrangement joins TRBV2 to TRBJ1-4; 9 bases fit TRBD1. This CDR3 is built from 14 residues. Germline-derived CDR1 and CDR2 are SNHLY and FYNNEI. Trimming took 5 bases from V and 8 from J; bases not matched to a gene: 6. Supplemented by reference TRBV2 and TRBJ1-4, the full variable domain reads EPEVTQTPSHQVTQMGQEVILRCVPISNHLYFYWYRQILGQKVEFLVSFYNNEISEKSEIFDDQFSVERPDGSNFTLKIRSTKLEDSAMYFCASSRTGAGEKLFFGSGTQLSVL.

The CDR3 region has the DNA TGTGCCAGCAGCCCGGACAGGGGCTCACCCCTCCACTTT. Its protein is CASSPDRGSPLHF. The chain has TRBV11-1 and TRBJ1-6; 9 positions match TRBD1. The CDR3 has 13 residues. Unmatched junction bases numbered 3, after V lost 5 bases and J lost 10 bases. Germline lookup yields CDR1 SGHAT and CDR2 FQDESV (reference sequence).

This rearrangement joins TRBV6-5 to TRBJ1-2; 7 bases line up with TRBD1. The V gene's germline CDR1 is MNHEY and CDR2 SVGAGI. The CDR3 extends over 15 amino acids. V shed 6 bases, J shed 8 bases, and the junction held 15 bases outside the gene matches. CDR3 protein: CASSRERQGALGYTF. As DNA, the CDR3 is TGTGCCAGCAGCCGTGAGAGACAGGGTGCGTTGGGCTACACCTTC.

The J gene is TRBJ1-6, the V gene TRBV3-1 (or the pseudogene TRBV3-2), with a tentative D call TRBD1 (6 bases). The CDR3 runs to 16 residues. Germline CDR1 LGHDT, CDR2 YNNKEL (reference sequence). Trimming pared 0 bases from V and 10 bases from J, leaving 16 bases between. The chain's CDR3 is CASSQDLGGAESPLHF. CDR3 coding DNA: TGTGCCAGCAGCCAAGATTTAGGGGGGGCAGAATCACCCCTCCACTTT.

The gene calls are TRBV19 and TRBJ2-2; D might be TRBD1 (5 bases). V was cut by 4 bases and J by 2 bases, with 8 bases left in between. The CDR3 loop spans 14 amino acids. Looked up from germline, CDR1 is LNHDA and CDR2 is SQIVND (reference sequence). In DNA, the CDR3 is TGTGCCAGTAGTACGACAGCAAACACCGGGGAGCTGTTTTTT. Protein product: CASSTTANTGELFF.

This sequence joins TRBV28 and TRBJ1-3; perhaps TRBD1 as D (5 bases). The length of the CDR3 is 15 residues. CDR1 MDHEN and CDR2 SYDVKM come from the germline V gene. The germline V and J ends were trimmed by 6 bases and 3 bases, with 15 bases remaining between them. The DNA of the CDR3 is TGTGCCAGCAGGCGGCAGGGCGGTGATGGAAACACCATATATTTT. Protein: CASRRQGGDGNTIYF.

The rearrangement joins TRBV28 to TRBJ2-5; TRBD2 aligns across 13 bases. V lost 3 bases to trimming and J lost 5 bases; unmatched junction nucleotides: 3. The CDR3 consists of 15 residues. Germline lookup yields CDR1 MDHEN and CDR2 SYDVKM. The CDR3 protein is CASSFETSGGETQYF. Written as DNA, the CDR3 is TGTGCCAGCAGTTTTGAGACTAGCGGGGGGGAGACCCAGTACTTC.

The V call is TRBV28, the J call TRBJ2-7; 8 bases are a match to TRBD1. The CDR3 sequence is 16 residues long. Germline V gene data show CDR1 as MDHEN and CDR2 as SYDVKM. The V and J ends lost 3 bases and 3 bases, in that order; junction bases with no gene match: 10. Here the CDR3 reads CASSLLGTGGNYEQYF. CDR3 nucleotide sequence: TGTGCCAGCAGTTTGTTGGGGACAGGAGGGAACTACGAGCAGTACTTC.

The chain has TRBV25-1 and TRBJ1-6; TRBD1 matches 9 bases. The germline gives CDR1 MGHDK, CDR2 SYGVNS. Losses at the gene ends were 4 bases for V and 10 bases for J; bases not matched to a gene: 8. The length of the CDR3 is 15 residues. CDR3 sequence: CASSGDRVPYSPLHF. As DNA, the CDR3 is TGTGCCAGCAGTGGGGACAGGGTACCATACTCACCCCTCCACTTT.

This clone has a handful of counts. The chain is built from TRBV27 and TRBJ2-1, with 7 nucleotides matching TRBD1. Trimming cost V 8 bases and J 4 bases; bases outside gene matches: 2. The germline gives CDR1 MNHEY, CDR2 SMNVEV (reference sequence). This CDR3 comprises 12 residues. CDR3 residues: CASRRGYNEQFF. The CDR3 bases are TGTGCCAGCCGCAGGGGGTACAATGAGCAGTTCTTC.

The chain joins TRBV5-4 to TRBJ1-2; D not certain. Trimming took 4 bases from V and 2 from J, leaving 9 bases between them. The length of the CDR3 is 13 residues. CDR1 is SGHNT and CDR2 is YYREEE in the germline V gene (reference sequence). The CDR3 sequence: CASSADQNYGYTF. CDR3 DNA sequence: TGTGCCAGCAGCGCTGATCAGAACTATGGCTACACCTTC.

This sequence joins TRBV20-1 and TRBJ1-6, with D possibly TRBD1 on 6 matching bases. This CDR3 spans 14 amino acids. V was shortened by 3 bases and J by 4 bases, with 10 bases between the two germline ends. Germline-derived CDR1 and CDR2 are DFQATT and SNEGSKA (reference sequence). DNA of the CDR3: TGCAGTGCTAGTCCCAGGGGATATAATTCACCCCTCCACTTT. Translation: CSASPRGYNSPLHF.

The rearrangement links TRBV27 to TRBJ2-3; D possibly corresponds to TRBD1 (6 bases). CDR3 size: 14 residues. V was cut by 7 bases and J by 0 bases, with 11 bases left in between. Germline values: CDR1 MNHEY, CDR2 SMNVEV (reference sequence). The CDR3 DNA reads TGTGCCAGCACGACAGGTGTCAGCACAGATACGCAGTATTTT. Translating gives CASTTGVSTDTQYF.

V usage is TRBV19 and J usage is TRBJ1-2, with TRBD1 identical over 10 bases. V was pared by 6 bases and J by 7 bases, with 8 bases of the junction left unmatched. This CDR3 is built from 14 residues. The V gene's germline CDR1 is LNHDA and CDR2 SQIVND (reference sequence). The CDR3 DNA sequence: TGTGCCAGTAGAGAACCGGGACAGGGGATTGGCTACACCTTC. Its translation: CASREPGQGIGYTF.

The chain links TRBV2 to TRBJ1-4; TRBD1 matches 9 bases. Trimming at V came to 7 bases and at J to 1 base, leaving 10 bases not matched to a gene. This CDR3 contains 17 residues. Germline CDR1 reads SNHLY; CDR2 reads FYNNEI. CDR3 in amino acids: CASTRDRADGTNEKLFF. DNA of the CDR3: TGTGCCAGCACCCGGGACAGGGCGGACGGAACTAATGAAAAACTGTTTTTT.

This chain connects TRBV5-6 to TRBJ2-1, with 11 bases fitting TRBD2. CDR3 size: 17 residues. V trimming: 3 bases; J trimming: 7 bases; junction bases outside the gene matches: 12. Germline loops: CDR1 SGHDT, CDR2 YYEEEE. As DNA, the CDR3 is TGTGCCAGCAGCTGGGTGAGGTGGACTAGCGGGCAGAATGAGCAGTTCTTC. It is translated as CASSWVRWTSGQNEQFF. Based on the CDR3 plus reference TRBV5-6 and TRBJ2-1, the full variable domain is DAGVTQSPTHLIKTRGQQVTLRCSPKSGHDTVSWYQQALGQGPQFIFQYYEEEERQRGNFPDRFSGHQFPNYSSELNVNALLLGDSALYLCASSWVRWTSGQNEQFFGPGTRLTVL.

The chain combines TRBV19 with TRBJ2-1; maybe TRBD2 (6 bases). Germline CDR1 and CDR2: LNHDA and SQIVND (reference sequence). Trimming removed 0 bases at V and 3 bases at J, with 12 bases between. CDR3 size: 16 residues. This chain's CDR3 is CASSIDGTRFYNEQFF. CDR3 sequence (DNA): TGTGCCAGTAGTATAGATGGGACTCGATTCTACAATGAGCAGTTCTTC.

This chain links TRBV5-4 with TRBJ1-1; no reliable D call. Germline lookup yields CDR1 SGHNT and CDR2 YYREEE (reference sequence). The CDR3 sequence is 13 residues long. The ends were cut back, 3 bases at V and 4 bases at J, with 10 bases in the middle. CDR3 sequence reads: CASSSPLSTEAFF. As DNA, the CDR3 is TGTGCCAGCAGCTCACCCCTGAGCACTGAAGCTTTCTTT.